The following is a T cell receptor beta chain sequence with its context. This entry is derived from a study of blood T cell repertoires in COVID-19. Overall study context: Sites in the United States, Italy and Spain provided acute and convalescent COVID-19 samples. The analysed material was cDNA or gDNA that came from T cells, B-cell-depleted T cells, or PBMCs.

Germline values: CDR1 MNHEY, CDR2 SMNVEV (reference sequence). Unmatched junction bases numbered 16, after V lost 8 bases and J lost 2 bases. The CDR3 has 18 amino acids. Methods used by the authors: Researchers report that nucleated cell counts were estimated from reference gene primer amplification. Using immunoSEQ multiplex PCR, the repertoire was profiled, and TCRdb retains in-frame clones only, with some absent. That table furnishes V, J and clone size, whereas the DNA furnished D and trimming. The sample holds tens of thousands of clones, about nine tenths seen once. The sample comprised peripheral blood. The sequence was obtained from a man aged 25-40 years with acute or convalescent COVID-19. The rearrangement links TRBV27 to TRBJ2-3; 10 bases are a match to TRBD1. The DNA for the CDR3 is TGTGCCAGCTCGTCCCGGGACAGGGGTAGGGCCAACACAGATACGCAGTATTTT. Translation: CASSSRDRGRANTDTQYF.